This T cell receptor beta chain was obtained from a study of T cells in localized non-small cell lung cancer. The data were produced by immunoSEQ multiplex PCR, yet TCRdb's version contains in-frame clones alone and is incomplete. Of around 28,000 clones in the sample, 85% to 90% were seen once. Germline CDR1 GTSNPN, CDR2 SVGIG (reference sequence). The V gene lost 3 bases and the J gene lost 3 bases, with 15 bases spanning the gap. The CDR3 totals 15 residues. Sequencing used peripheral blood, obtained before any cancer treatment. This TCR was recovered from a female donor aged 60 or older with stage I lung adenocarcinoma. The gene calls are TRBV30 and TRBJ2-1; no reliable D call. CDR3 DNA sequence: TGTGCCTGGAGCATAGTTCAGTTCGACTACAATGAGCAGTTCTTC. It is translated as CAWSIVQFDYNEQFF.